Following are 8 T cell receptor beta chains from one sample sequenced in a study of blood T cell repertoires in COVID-19. Assay used: immunoSEQ multiplex PCR; TCRdb lists only in-frame clones, some missing. The top ten hold less than 20% of the sample, which has roughly 150,000 clones, about 86% seen once. Sequenced material: peripheral blood. The receptors come from a woman older than 75 with acute or convalescent COVID-19.

The CDR3 loop is CASSYFGQGSSGELFF. The DNA for the CDR3 is TGTGCCAGCAGTTACTTTGGACAGGGATCCTCCGGGGAGCTGTTTTTT. This chain uses TRBV6-5 with TRBJ2-2, with 8 nucleotides matching TRBD1. Germline trimming cut 1 base from V and 6 bases from J; bases unmatched to any gene: 7. In germline, CDR1 is MNHEY, CDR2 SVGAGI. The CDR3 is made up of 16 amino acids.

The chain recombines TRBV6-5 with TRBJ2-7; 8 bases agree with TRBD1. In germline, CDR1 is MNHEY, CDR2 SVGAGI. The ends lost 6 bases at V and 5 bases at J; junction bases unmatched: 3. CDR3 size: 12 residues. The CDR3 is CASRRQGNEQYF. The CDR3, as DNA: TGTGCCAGCAGGAGACAGGGGAACGAGCAGTACTTC.

The chain employs TRBV14 and TRBJ2-2; TRBD1 matches 10 bases. Germline values: CDR1 SGHDN, CDR2 FVKESK. V was clipped by 1 base and J by 4 bases; unmatched bases: 3. The CDR3 is 16 residues long. The CDR3 DNA reads TGTGCCAGCAGCCAAGGCGGGACAGGGGTCACCGGGGAGCTGTTTTTT. This gives the protein CASSQGGTGVTGELFF.

The V and J genes are TRBV13 and TRBJ2-1; 8 nucleotides line up with TRBD2. V dropped 5 bases and J dropped 7; count of bases not matched to a gene: 7. The CDR3 has 14 amino acids. From germline, CDR1 is PRHDT and CDR2 FYEKMQ (reference sequence). In DNA form, the CDR3 reads TGTGCCAGCAGCATGGGACTAGAGGGGAATGAGCAGTTCTTC. Protein sequence: CASSMGLEGNEQFF.

This clone was counted a single time. The chain couples TRBV28 to TRBJ1-2; D is perhaps TRBD1 (5 bases). V was shortened by 9 bases and J by 1 base, with 9 bases between the two germline ends. This CDR3 contains 12 residues. Germline CDR1 is MDHEN and CDR2 is SYDVKM. The CDR3 reads CASGQGNYGYTF. The CDR3 region has the DNA TGTGCCAGTGGTCAGGGTAACTATGGCTACACCTTC.

This clone was detected only once. This chain joins TRBV9 and TRBJ1-1; TRBD1 might be the D (5 bases). Germline CDR1 and CDR2: SGDLS and YYNGEE. The V end was cut by 1 base, the J end by 4 bases, with 11 bases between. The CDR3 runs to 14 residues. The CDR3 nucleotides read TGTGCCAGCAGCGTAAATCGCGGGGGCACTGAAGCTTTCTTT. Residues: CASSVNRGGTEAFF.

The chain combines TRBV9 with TRBJ2-2; 9 bases fit TRBD1. Germline loops: CDR1 SGDLS, CDR2 YYNGEE. This CDR3 is built from 14 residues. The V segment lost 6 bases and the J segment 7 bases; nucleotides outside the gene matches: 7. CDR3 residues: CASTGTGSGGELFF. The DNA for the CDR3 is TGTGCCAGCACCGGGACAGGGAGCGGCGGGGAGCTGTTTTTT.

The CDR3 DNA reads TGTGCCAGCAGCCGGTTAGCGGGGGACTACCTTAGGGAGCAGTTCTTC. Translation gives CASSRLAGDYLREQFF. This chain links TRBV14 with TRBJ2-1, with 9 positions matching TRBD2. CDR1 is SGHDN and CDR2 is FVKESK in the germline V gene. CDR3 length equals 16 residues. The V gene end was trimmed by 4 bases and the J gene end by 10 bases; junction bases not matched to a gene: 14.